The clone carrying this T cell receptor beta chain is judged medium-sized. As yet, its antigen is unknown. The data originate from a study of molecular identifiers for immune sequencing clone quantification. Study findings and constraints: Among effectors, clones above 20 RNA copies held over 99% of molecules; among naive cells, under 1%. Spiked Jurkat TCR RNA originating from one cell could reportedly be identified amid approximately 950,000 naive cells.

TCRdb reprocessed the PCR reads with MiXCR, giving one entry per CDR3 protein. Counted here are around 13,000 distinct CDR3 sequences, 16% occurring once; the ten biggest clones make up 1.5% to 2%. With RNA at 10%, 30% or 50%, naive CD8 libraries came from around 20,000 to 990,000 sorted cells. The CDR3 sequence is 15 residues long. V dropped 2 bases and J dropped 1 base, with 11 bases sitting between them. The germline gives CDR1 ENHRY, CDR2 SYGVKD. The specimen sequenced was naive CD8+ T cells from blood, with Jurkat cell RNA spiked in. Stated subset: FACS-sorted CD8+CD4-CCR7+CD45RA+ naive T cells. This TCR was recovered from a human donor in good health. Some libraries in this study had Jurkat cell RNA spiked in. This chain connects TRBV10-3 to TRBJ1-1; TRBD1 might be the D (5 bases). CDR3 DNA sequence: TGTGCCATCAGTGAGATGAGGGGTACGAACACTGAAGCTTTCTTT. This gives the protein CAISEMRGTNTEAFF.